This TCR beta chain was captured by sequencing in a study of blood T cell repertoires in COVID-19. The CDR3 contains 15 residues. V shed 3 bases, J shed 0 bases, and the junction held 5 bases outside the gene matches. Germline V lookup: CDR1 KGHSH, CDR2 LQKENI. Clones were read by immunoSEQ multiplex PCR, and TCRdb kept only the in-frame ones, dropping some. Altogether 150,000 to 200,000 clones are present, roughly nine tenths being singletons, with the ten largest covering less than 25%. Sequencing input: peripheral blood. The receptor was derived from a man aged 70-80 years with active or convalescent COVID-19. The V and J genes are TRBV18 and TRBJ2-7; 7 bases match TRBD1. CDR3 loop: CASSPTTGSSYEQYF. In DNA, the CDR3 is TGTGCCAGCTCACCCACGACAGGGAGCTCCTACGAGCAGTACTTC.